The rows below give T cell receptor beta chains drawn from one sample of a study of shared clonotypes between healthy human individuals. Here immunoSEQ multiplex PCR was the method, and the copy in TCRdb shows in-frame clones only, minus some. Of fewer than 850,000 clones in the sample, around 72% were seen once. The sample comprised memory CD4+ T cells sorted from blood. The receptors stem from a woman younger than 45 in good health. The CDR3 runs from the conserved cysteine through the conserved F or W.

V gene: TRBV5-1
CDR3 protein: CASSWGAGGNLNTEAFF

V gene: TRBV28
CDR3 protein: CASTTSGLAGPYEQYF

V gene: TRBV4-2
CDR3 protein: CASSQDRRSGRSMNTEAFF

V gene: TRBV14
CDR3 protein: CASSQRSRLWETQYF

V gene: TRBV5-1
CDR3 protein: CASSTGDMNTEAFF

V gene: TRBV7-9
CDR3 protein: CASSYAGTSGRAGFF

V gene: TRBV4-1
CDR3 protein: CASSMRQGPGANVLTF

V gene: TRBV6-1
CDR3 protein: CASSENNLGLPYF

V gene: TRBV2
CDR3 protein: CASSEWSDKETQYF

V gene: TRBV5-8
CDR3 protein: CASSDPGQGAQEQYF

V gene: TRBV27
CDR3 protein: CASSESGVGEQFF

V gene: TRBV19
CDR3 protein: CASKPGGARSNQPQHF

V gene: TRBV5-4
CDR3 protein: CASSFDPGGWYEQYF

V gene: TRBV11-2
CDR3 protein: CASSHSALAFTDTQYF

V gene: TRBV7-2
CDR3 protein: CASSFGGLYEQYF

V gene: TRBV7-9
CDR3 protein: CASSSNHRPNEQFF

V gene: TRBV7-9
CDR3 protein: CASSPSSTGNTIYF

V gene: TRBV20-1
CDR3 protein: CSAISESKAFF

V gene: TRBV19
CDR3 protein: CASSWAGGGQTGELFF

V gene: TRBV7-2
CDR3 protein: CASSLSALGTFYNEQFF

V gene: TRBV19
CDR3 protein: CASSISQNYGYTF

V gene: TRBV28
CDR3 protein: CASTSGGGGYEQYF

V gene: TRBV4-1
CDR3 protein: CASSSPAGLPGQGYEQYF

V gene: TRBV14
CDR3 protein: CASSQAWTGRKGTEAFF

V gene: TRBV5-1
CDR3 protein: CASSLDPDNEQFF

V gene: TRBV4-2
CDR3 protein: CASSQTTERWDRAYEQYF

V gene: TRBV10-3
CDR3 protein: CAISGGTSGTDTQYF

V gene: TRBV10-3
CDR3 protein: CAISDRGRNTEAFF

V gene: TRBV18
CDR3 protein: CASSPQAGPSGELFF

V gene: TRBV7-9
CDR3 protein: CASSLQVSEQYF

V gene: TRBV6-1
CDR3 protein: CASRGEPYEQYF

V gene: TRBV5-6
CDR3 protein: CASSFRTSGKHEQYF

V gene: TRBV18
CDR3 protein: CASSSRAVMNTEAFF

V gene: TRBV9
CDR3 protein: CASSPWTSGTANTGELFF

V gene: TRBV29-1
CDR3 protein: CSFLGRSYNEQFF

V gene: TRBV19
CDR3 protein: CASSGQQGSYYSNQPQHF

V gene: TRBV9
CDR3 protein: CASSVGVDSGEKLFF

V gene: TRBV19
CDR3 protein: CASSVAEGTDTQYF

V gene: TRBV5-1
CDR3 protein: CASTRAGGYNEQFF

V gene: TRBV28
CDR3 protein: CASTIPPGEGHSAFF

V gene: TRBV11-2
CDR3 protein: CASSLAPTVYGYTF

V gene: TRBV19
CDR3 protein: CASSTDTRYSNQPQHF

V gene: TRBV5-1
CDR3 protein: CASSLGLISGANVLTF

V gene: TRBV19
CDR3 protein: CASSMRLAPGELFF

V gene: TRBV27
CDR3 protein: CASKASEYYGYTF

V gene: TRBV18
CDR3 protein: CASSPSFPYEQYF

V gene: TRBV11-1
CDR3 protein: CASSPQTNTEAFF

V gene: TRBV11-3
CDR3 protein: CASSLMSRVNQPQHF

V gene: TRBV28
CDR3 protein: CASSLQTGELFF

V gene: TRBV29-1
CDR3 protein: CSVVRGARTEAFF

V gene: TRBV28
CDR3 protein: CASSPTGGLSGKQPQHF

V gene: TRBV2
CDR3 protein: CASSEGVRNEQYF

V gene: TRBV29-1
CDR3 protein: CSVGDGRTTDTQYF

V gene: TRBV6-5
CDR3 protein: CASSYSLAINEQFF

V gene: TRBV5-1
CDR3 protein: CASSLAVNTGELFF

V gene: TRBV27
CDR3 protein: CASRPAGTDTQYF

V gene: TRBV20-1
CDR3 protein: CSARPPGGYTF